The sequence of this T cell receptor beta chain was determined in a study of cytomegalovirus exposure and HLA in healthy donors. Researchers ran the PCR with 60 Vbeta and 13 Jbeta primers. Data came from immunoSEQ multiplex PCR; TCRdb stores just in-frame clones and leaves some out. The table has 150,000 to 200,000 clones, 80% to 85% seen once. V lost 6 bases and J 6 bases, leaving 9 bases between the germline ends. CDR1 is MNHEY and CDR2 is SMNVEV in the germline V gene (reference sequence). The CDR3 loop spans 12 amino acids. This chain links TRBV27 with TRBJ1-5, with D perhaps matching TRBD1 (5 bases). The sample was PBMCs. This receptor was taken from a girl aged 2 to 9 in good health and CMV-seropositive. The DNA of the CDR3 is TGTGCCAGCAGGCAGGGAAGTCAGCCCCAGCATTTT. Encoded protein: CASRQGSQPQHF.